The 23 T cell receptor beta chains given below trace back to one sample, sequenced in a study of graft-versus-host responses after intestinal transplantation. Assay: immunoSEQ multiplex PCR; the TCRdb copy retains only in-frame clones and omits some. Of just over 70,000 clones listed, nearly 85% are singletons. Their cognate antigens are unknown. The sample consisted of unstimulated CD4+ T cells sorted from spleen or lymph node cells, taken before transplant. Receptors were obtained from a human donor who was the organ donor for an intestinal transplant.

CDR3 protein: CASSQEQSGNTIYF. As DNA, the CDR3 is TGTGCCAGCAGCCAAGAACAGTCTGGAAACACCATATATTTT. The chain joins TRBV4-2 to TRBJ1-3; D remains ambiguous. Germline CDR1 is LGHNA and CDR2 is YNFKEQ. The ends were cut back, 0 bases at V and 1 base at J, with 4 bases in the middle. The CDR3 spans 14 residues.

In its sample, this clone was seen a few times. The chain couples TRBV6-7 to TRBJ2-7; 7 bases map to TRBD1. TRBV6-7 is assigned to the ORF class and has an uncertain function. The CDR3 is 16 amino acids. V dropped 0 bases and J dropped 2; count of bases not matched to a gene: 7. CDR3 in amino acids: CASSYSPRGSPYEQYV. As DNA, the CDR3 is TGTGCCAGCAGTTACTCCCCCAGGGGGTCGCCCTACGAGCAGTACGTC.

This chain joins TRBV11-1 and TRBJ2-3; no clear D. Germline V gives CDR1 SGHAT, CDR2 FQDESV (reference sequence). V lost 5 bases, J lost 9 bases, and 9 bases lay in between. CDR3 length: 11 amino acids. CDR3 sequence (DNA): TGTGCCAGCAGCCCCTCTAGGACGCAGTATTTT. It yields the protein CASSPSRTQYF. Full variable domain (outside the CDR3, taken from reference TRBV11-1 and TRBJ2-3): EAEVAQSPRYKITEKSQAVAFWCDPISGHATLYWYRQILGQGPELLVQFQDESVVDDSQLPKDRFSAERLKGVDSTLKIQPAELGDSAMYLCASSPSRTQYFGPGTRLTVL.

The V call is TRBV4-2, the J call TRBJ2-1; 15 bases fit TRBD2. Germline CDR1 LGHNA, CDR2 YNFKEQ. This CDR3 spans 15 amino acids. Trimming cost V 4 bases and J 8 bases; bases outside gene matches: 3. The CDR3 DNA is TGTGCCAGCAGCCCGGGACTAGCGGGGGGCGATGAGCAGTTCTTC. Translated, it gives CASSPGLAGGDEQFF.

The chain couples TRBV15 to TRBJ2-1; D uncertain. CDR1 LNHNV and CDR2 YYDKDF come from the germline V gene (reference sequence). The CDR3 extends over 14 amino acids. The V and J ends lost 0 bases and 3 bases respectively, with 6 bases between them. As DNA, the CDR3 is TGTGCCACCAGCAGAGAGCGGAGCTACAATGAGCAGTTCTTC. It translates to CATSRERSYNEQFF. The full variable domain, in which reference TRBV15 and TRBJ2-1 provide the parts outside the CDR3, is DAMVIQNPRYQVTQFGKPVTLSCSQTLNHNVMYWYQQKSSQAPKLLFHYYDKDFNNEADTPDNFQSRRPNTSFCFLDIRSPGLGDTAMYLCATSRERSYNEQFFGPGTRLTVL.

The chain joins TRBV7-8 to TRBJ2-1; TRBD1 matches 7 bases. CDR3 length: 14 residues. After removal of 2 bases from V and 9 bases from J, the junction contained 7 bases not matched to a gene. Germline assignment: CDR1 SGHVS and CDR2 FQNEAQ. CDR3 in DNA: TGTGCCAGCAGCTTACTACGGACAGGCGGTGAGCAGTTCTTC. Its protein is CASSLLRTGGEQFF.

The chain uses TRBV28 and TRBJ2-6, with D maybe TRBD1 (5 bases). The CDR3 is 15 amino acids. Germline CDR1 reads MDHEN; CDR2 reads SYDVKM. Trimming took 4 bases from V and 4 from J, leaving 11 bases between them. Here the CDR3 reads CASSSQGSGANVLTF. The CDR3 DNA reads TGTGCCAGCAGTTCTCAGGGTTCCGGGGCCAACGTCCTGACTTTC.

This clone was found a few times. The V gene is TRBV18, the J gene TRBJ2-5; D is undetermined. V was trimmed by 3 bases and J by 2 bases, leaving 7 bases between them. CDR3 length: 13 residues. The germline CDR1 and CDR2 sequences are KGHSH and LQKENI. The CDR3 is CASSPSGQETQYF. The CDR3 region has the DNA TGTGCCAGCTCACCGTCAGGACAAGAGACCCAGTACTTC.

The CDR3 region is CASSEVDRQNTEAFF. Written as DNA, the CDR3 is TGTGCCAGCAGTGAAGTCGACAGGCAGAACACTGAAGCTTTCTTT. The chain uses TRBV6-1 and TRBJ1-1; D may be TRBD1 (6 bases). Germline assignment: CDR1 MNHNS and CDR2 SASEGT. V was shortened by 1 base and J by 1 base, with 10 bases between the two germline ends. The CDR3 totals 15 residues.

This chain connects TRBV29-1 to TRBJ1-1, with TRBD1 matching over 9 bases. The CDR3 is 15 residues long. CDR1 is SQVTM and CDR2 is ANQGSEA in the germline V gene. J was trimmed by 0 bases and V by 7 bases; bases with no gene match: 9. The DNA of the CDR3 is TGCAGCGCCCCGGGACAGGGAAGTATGAACACTGAAGCTTTCTTT. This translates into CSAPGQGSMNTEAFF. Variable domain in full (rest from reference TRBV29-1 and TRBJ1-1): SAVISQKPSRDICQRGTSLTIQCQVDSQVTMMFWYRQQPGQSLTLIATANQGSEATYESGFVIDKFPISRPNLTFSTLTVSNMSPEDSSIYLCSAPGQGSMNTEAFFGQGTRLTVV.

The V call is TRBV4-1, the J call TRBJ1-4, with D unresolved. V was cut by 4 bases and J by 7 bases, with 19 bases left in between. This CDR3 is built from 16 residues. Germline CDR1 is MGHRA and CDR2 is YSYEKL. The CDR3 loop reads CASSLVSEGGREKLFF. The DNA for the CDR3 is TGCGCCAGCAGCCTTGTCTCGGAAGGCGGTCGTGAAAAACTGTTTTTT.

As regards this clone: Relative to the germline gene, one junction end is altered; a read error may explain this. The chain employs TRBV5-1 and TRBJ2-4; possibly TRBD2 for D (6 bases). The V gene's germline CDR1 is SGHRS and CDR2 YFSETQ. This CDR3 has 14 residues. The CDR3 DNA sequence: TGCGCCAGCAGCTTGCCGGGAGCCACAAACATTCAGTACTTC. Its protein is CASSLPGATNIQYF. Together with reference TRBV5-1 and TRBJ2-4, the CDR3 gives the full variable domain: KAGVTQTPRYLIKTRGQQVTLSCSPISGHRSVSWYQQTPGQGLQFLFEYFSETQRNKGNFPGRFSGRQFSNSRSEMNVSTLELGDSALYLCASSLPGATNIQYFGAGTRLSVL.

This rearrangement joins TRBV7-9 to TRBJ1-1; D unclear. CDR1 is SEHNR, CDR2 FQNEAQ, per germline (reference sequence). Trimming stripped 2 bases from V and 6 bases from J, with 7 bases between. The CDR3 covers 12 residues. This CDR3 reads CASSLPGAEAFF. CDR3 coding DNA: TGTGCCAGCAGCTTACCCGGGGCTGAAGCTTTCTTT.

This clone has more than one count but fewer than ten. Here the CDR3 DNA reads TGTGCCAGCAGCTTCGGGACAGGGGAAGCTTTCTTT. It translates to CASSFGTGEAFF. This sequence joins TRBV11-3 and TRBJ1-1; TRBD1 aligns across 9 bases. Trimming cost V 3 bases and J 8 bases; bases outside gene matches: 1. Germline V gene sequence: CDR1 SGHNT, CDR2 YENEEA. The CDR3 has 12 amino acids. The full variable domain, rest sourced from reference TRBV11-3 and TRBJ1-1, is EAGVVQSPRYKIIEKKQPVAFWCNPISGHNTLYWYLQNLGQGPELLIRYENEEAVDDSQLPKDRFSAERLKGVDSTLKIQPAELGDSAVYLCASSFGTGEAFFGQGTRLTVV.

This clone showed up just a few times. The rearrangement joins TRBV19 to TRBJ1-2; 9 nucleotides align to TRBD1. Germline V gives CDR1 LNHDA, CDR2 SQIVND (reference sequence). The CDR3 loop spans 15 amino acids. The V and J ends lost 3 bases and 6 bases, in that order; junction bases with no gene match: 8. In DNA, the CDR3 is TGTGCCAGTAGTATTGGCGGACAGGGGTCGCATGGCTACACCTTC. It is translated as CASSIGGQGSHGYTF.

CDR3 nucleotides: TGTGCCAGCACGGGACAGGACAATCAGCCCCAGCATTTT. This sequence encodes CASTGQDNQPQHF. The rearrangement joins TRBV5-5 to TRBJ1-5; 8 bases fit TRBD1. The V and J ends lost 6 bases and 3 bases, in that order; junction bases with no gene match: 2. Germline CDR1 SGHKS, CDR2 YYEKEE (reference sequence). This CDR3 comprises 13 residues.

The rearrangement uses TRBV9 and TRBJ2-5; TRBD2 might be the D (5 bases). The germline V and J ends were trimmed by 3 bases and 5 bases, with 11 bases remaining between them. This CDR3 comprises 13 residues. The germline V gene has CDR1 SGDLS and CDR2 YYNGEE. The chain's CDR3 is CASSDGVLETQYF. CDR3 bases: TGTGCCAGCAGCGACGGGGTGCTGGAGACCCAGTACTTC.

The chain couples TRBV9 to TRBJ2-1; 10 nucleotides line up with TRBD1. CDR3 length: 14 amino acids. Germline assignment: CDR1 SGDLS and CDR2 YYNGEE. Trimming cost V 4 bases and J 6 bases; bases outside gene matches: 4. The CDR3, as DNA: TGTGCCAGCAGCCGCCGGGACAGGGGCAATGAGCAGTTCTTC. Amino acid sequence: CASSRRDRGNEQFF.

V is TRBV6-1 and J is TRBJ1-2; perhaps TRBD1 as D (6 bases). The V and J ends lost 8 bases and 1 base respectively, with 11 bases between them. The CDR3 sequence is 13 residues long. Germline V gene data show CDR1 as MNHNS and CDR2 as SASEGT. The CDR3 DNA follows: TGTGCCAGCGGATGGACAGTTAACTATGGCTACACCTTC. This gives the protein CASGWTVNYGYTF.

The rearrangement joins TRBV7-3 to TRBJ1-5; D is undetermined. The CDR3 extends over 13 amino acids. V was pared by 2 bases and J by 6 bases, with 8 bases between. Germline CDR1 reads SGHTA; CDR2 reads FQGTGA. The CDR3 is CASSLERGQPQHF. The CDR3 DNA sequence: TGTGCCAGCAGCTTAGAACGCGGTCAGCCCCAGCATTTT.

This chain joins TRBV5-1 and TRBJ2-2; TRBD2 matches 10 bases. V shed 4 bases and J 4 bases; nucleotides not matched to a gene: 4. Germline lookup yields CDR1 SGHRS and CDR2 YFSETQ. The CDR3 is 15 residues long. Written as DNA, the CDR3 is TGCGCCAGCAGCCGAGTAGCGGGGGGCACCGGGGAGCTGTTTTTT. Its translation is CASSRVAGGTGELFF.

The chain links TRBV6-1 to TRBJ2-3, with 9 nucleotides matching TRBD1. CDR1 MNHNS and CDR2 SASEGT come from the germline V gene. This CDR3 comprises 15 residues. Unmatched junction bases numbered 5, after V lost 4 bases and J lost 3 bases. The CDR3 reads CASSATGGQTDTQYF. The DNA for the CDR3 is TGTGCCAGCAGTGCCACAGGGGGCCAGACAGATACGCAGTATTTT.

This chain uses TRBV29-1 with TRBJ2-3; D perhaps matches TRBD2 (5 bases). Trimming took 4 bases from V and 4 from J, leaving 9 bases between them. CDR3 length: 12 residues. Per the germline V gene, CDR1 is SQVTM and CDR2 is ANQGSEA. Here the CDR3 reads CSVVEGADTQYF. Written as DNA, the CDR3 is TGCAGCGTTGTTGAGGGCGCAGATACGCAGTATTTT.